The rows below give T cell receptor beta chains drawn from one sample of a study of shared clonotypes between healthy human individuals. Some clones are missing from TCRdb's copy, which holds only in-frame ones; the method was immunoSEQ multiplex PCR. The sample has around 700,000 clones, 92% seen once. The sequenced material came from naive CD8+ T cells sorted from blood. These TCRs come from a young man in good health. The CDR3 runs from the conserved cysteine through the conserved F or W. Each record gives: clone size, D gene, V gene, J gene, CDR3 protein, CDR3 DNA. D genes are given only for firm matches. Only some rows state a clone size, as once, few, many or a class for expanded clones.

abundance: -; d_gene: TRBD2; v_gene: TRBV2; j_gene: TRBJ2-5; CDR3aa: CASSPIAGGVQETQYF; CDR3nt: TGTGCCAGCAGTCCAATAGCGGGAGGGGTCCAAGAGACCCAGTACTTC
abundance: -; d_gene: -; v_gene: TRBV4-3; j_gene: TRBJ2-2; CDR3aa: CASSQEVVAANTGELFF; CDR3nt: TGCGCCAGCAGCCAAGAGGTGGTAGCGGCAAACACCGGGGAGCTGTTTTTT
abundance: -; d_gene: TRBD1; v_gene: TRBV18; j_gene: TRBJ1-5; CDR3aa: CASSQSTGQGSQPQHF; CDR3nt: TGTGCCAGCTCACAGTCAACTGGACAGGGGAGTCAGCCCCAGCATTTT
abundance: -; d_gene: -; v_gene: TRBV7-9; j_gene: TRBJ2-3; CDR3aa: CASSPPTSPDTQYF; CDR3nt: TGTGCCAGCAGCCCACCGACTTCCCCAGATACGCAGTATTTT
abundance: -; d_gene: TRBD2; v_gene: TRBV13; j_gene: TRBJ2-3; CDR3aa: CASSPGLAGVGDTQYF; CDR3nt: TGTGCCAGCAGCCCGGGACTAGCGGGAGTTGGAGATACGCAGTATTTT
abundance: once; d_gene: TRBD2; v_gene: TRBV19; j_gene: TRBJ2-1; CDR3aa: CASSPMTSGYNEQFF; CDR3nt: TGTGCCAGCAGCCCCATGACTAGCGGGTACAATGAGCAGTTCTTC
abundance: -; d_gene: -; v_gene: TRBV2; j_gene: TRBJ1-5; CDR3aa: CASSEYTINQPQHF; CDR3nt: TGTGCCAGCAGTGAATACACCATAAATCAGCCCCAGCATTTT
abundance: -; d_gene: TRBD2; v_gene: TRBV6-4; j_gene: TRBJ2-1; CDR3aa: CASSGTSGRHSYNEQFF; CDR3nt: TGTGCCAGCAGTGGCACTAGCGGGAGGCACTCCTACAATGAGCAGTTCTTC
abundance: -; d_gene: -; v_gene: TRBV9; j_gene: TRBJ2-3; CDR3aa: CASSAPGDSGGDTDTQYF; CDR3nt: TGTGCCAGCAGCGCACCGGGGGACTCCGGTGGGGACACAGATACGCAGTATTTT
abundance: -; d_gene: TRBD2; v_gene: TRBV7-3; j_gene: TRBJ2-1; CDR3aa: CASSPSSGNFDNEQFF; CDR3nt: TGTGCCAGCAGCCCCAGTAGCGGGAACTTCGACAATGAGCAGTTCTTC
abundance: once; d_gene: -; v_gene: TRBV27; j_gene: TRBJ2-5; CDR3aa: CASSLVGPTRTQETQYF; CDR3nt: TGTGCCAGCAGTTTAGTGGGACCCACGAGAACTCAAGAGACCCAGTACTTC
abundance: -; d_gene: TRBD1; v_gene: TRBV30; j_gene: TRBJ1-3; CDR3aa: CAWSEGAGGNTIYF; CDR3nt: TGTGCCTGGAGTGAGGGGGCAGGTGGAAACACCATATATTTT
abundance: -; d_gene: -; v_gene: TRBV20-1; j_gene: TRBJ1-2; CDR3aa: CSAGVPYGYTF; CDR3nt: TGCAGTGCCGGGGTTCCCTATGGCTACACCTTC
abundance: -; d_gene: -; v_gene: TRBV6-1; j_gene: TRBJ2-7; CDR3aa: CASSTGGYEQYF; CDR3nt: TGTGCCAGCAGTACAGGTGGCTACGAGCAGTACTTC
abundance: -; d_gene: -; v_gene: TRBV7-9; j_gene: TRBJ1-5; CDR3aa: CASSLGVDSNQPQHF; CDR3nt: TGTGCCAGCAGCTTGGGCGTAGATAGCAATCAGCCCCAGCATTTT
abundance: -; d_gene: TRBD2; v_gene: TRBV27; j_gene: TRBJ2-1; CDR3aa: CASSLYAGGPNEQFF; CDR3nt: TGTGCCAGCAGTTTATACGCGGGAGGGCCCAATGAGCAGTTCTTC
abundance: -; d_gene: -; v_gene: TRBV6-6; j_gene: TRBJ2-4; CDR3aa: CASSYGNRAAIQYF; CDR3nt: TGTGCCAGCAGTTACGGGAACAGGGCCGCCATTCAGTACTTC
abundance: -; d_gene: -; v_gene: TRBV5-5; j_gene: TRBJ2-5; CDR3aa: CASRIDPGSLETQYF; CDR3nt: TGTGCCAGCAGAATCGACCCAGGGTCCCTCGAGACCCAGTACTTC
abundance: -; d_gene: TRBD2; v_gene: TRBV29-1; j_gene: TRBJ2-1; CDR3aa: CSVDSPAGLDNEQFF; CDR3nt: TGCAGCGTTGACAGCCCCGCGGGACTAGACAATGAGCAGTTCTTC
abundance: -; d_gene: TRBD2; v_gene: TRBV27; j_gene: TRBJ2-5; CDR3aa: CASSPGLEETQYF; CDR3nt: TGTGCCAGCAGTCCGGGACTAGAAGAGACCCAGTACTTC
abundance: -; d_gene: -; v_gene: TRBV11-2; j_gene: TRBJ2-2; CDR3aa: CASSHMTSVGVNGELFF; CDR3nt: TGTGCCAGCAGCCACATGACATCCGTAGGAGTCAACGGGGAGCTGTTTTTT
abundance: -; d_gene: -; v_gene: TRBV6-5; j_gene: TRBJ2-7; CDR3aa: CASSLGSPYEQYF; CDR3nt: TGTGCCAGCAGTTTAGGGTCACCCTACGAGCAGTACTTC
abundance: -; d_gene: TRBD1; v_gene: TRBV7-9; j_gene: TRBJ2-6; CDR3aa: CASSSDRGRDSGANVLTF; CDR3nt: TGTGCCAGCAGCTCCGACAGGGGGCGAGACTCTGGGGCCAACGTCCTGACTTTC
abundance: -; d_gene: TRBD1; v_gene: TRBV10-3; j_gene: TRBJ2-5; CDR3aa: CAISTDRAQETQYF; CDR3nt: TGTGCCATCAGCACCGACAGGGCCCAAGAGACCCAGTACTTC
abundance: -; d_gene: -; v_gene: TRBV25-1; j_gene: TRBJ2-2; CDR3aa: CAGSDDTGELFF; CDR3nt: TGTGCCGGCTCCGACGACACCGGGGAGCTGTTTTTT
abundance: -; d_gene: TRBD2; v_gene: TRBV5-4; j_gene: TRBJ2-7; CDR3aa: CASSWTGGGQEQYF; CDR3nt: TGTGCCAGCAGCTGGACCGGGGGGGGCCAGGAGCAGTACTTC
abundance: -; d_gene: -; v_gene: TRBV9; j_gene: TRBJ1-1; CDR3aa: CASSAPFYQELGVRDTITF; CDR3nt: TGTGCCAGCAGCGCTCCTTTCTACCAAGAGTTAGGCGTCCGGGACACAATCACCTTT
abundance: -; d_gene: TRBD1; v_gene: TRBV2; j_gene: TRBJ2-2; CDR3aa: CASSPKGQGTGELFF; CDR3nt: TGTGCCAGCAGCCCGAAGGGACAGGGGACCGGGGAGCTGTTTTTT
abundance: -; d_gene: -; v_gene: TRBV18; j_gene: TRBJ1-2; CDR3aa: CASSDRDGYTF; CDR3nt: TGTGCCAGCTCAGATAGGGATGGCTACACCTTC
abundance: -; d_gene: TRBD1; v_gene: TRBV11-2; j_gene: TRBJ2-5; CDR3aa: CASSSTVAGGFDQETQYF; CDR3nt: TGTGCCAGCAGCTCCACGGTGGCAGGGGGCTTCGATCAAGAGACCCAGTACTTC
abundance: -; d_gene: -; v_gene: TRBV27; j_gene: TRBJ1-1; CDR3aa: CASSFGGGTEAFF; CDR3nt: TGTGCCAGCAGTTTCGGGGGGGGGACTGAAGCTTTCTTT
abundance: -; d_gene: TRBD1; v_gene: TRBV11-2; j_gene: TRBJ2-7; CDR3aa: CASSATTGGFYEQYF; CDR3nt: TGTGCCAGCAGCGCCACGACAGGGGGCTTTTACGAGCAGTACTTC
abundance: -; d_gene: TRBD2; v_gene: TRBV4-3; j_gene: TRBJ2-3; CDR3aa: CASSQDGAGVGTDTQYF; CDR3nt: TGCGCCAGCAGCCAAGATGGGGCGGGAGTTGGCACAGATACGCAGTATTTT
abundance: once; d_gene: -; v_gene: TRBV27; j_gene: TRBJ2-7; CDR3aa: CASRLLRERDEQYF; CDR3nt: TGTGCCAGCAGGCTTTTGAGGGAGCGTGATGAGCAGTACTTC
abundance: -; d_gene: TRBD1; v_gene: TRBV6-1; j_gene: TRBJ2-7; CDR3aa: CASTEGTGYEQYF; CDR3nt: TGTGCCAGCACCGAAGGGACAGGCTACGAGCAGTACTTC
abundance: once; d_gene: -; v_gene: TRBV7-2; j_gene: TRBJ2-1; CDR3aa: CASSQLEFTGSSYNEQFF; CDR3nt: TGTGCCAGCAGCCAACTGGAGTTTACGGGGAGCTCCTACAATGAGCAGTTCTTC
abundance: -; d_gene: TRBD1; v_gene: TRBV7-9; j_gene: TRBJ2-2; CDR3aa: CASSVGQGSKGELFF; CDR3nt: TGTGCCAGCAGCGTTGGACAGGGGAGTAAGGGGGAGCTGTTTTTT
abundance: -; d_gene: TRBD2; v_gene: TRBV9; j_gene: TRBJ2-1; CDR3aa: CASSVETSGYNEQFF; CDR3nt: TGTGCCAGCAGCGTAGAGACTAGCGGCTACAATGAGCAGTTCTTC
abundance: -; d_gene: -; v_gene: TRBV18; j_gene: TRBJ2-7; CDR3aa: CASSSDSHSSKLFLYEQYF; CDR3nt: TGTGCCAGCTCATCGGACAGTCATTCTTCAAAATTATTCCTCTACGAGCAGTACTTC
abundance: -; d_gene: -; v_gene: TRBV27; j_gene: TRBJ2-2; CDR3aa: CASSLTSSGELFF; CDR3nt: TGTGCCAGCAGTTTAACTAGTAGCGGGGAGCTGTTTTTT
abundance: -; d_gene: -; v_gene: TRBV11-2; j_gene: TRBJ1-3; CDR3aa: CASSLTGNTIYF; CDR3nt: TGTGCCAGCAGCTTAACTGGAAACACCATATATTTT